This T cell receptor (beta chain) was sequenced for a study of blood T cell repertoires in COVID-19. The V gene's germline CDR1 is SGHNT and CDR2 YENEEA. This CDR3 comprises 14 residues. V shed 4 bases and J shed 3 bases, with 12 bases lying between them. Repertoires were generated with immunoSEQ multiplex PCR, while TCRdb's copy carries only in-frame clones and drops some. Of about 180,000 clones detected, 60% to 80% appear once; the ten largest clones hold around an eighth. People in the exposed group encountered a COVID-19 case within 2 weeks before entering the study. The chain joins TRBV11-3 to TRBJ1-1; the D gene is possibly TRBD1 (5 bases). This clonotype was obtained from a man aged 60 to 75 who had been exposed to COVID-19. Sequencing was carried out using PBMCs or T cells enriched from blood (not recorded which). The CDR3 loop is CASSSREADTEAFF. The DNA for the CDR3 is TGTGCCAGCAGCTCCAGGGAGGCGGACACTGAAGCTTTCTTT. The variable domain in full, completed from reference TRBV11-3 and TRBJ1-1, reads EAGVVQSPRYKIIEKKQPVAFWCNPISGHNTLYWYLQNLGQGPELLIRYENEEAVDDSQLPKDRFSAERLKGVDSTLKIQPAELGDSAVYLCASSSREADTEAFFGQGTRLTVV.